Sequencing of this TCR beta chain was carried out in a study of blood T cells in healthy people across ages. The CDR3 extends over 12 amino acids. Germline V CDR1 and CDR2: SGHTA, FQGNSA. V gave up 3 bases and J gave up 9 bases; unmatched junction bases: 5. A second PCR of roughly 6 to 12 cycles used a sample-barcoded 5' primer and a J-beta primer mix. TCRdb independently ran MiXCR on the 5' RACE reads; one entry per CDR3 protein. Here the sample spans 760,000 or so distinct CDR3 sequences, around a quarter being singletons. This same sample was also part of a study on T cells of mothers and their children.

The sequence came from a boy aged 5 to 17 in good health. Sequencing input: blood. The chain links TRBV7-2 to TRBJ2-7; 7 bases agree with TRBD1. This CDR3 reads CASSLGQLTQYF. The CDR3 DNA reads as TGTGCCAGCAGCTTGGGACAGCTCACGCAGTACTTC.